This entry lists 31 T cell receptor beta chains sequenced from one sample in a study of CD8+ T cells in alopecia areata. After isolation, RNA underwent reverse transcription to generate cDNA as the sequencing template. Profiling relied on immunoSEQ multiplex PCR, and the TCRdb table lists in-frame clones only, not all of them. The sample holds hundreds of thousands of clones, about 68% seen once. The material sequenced was CD4+ T cells sorted from blood, taken at week 0. These TCRs come from a human donor with alopecia areata.

The sample holds a few counts of this clone. The CDR3 sequence is CAWKRDRSSTDTQYF. The CDR3 DNA reads TGTGCCTGGAAGCGGGACAGGAGTAGCACAGATACGCAGTATTTT. The chain couples TRBV30 to TRBJ2-3, with D tentatively TRBD1 (8 bases). Germline V lookup: CDR1 GTSNPN, CDR2 SVGIG (reference sequence). CDR3 size: 15 residues. V lost 4 bases, J lost 0 bases, and 14 bases lay in between.

The chain joins TRBV29-1 to TRBJ1-1; D is ambiguous. This CDR3 is built from 14 residues. With 0 bases removed from V and 0 bases from J, the gap between germline ends came to 8 bases. Germline CDR1 is SQVTM and CDR2 is ANQGSEA. The CDR3 loop reads CSVEDPVMNTEAFF. The CDR3 nucleotides read TGCAGCGTTGAAGATCCCGTTATGAACACTGAAGCTTTCTTT.

The V and J genes are TRBV6-5 and TRBJ2-5; D is unclear. V dropped 6 bases and J dropped 3 bases, with 11 bases sitting between them. Germline-derived CDR1 and CDR2 are MNHEY and SVGAGI. This CDR3 spans 13 amino acids. The CDR3 loop reads CASSPSGKETQYF. CDR3 nucleotides: TGTGCCAGCAGCCCCTCAGGCAAAGAGACCCAGTACTTC.

The sample holds a few counts of this clone. The rearrangement uses TRBV9 and TRBJ2-7; tentatively, D is TRBD1 or TRBD2 (5 bases each). Germline V gene data show CDR1 as SGDLS and CDR2 as YYNGEE. The CDR3 contains 15 residues. V dropped 4 bases and J dropped 2 bases, with 16 bases sitting between them. CDR3 in DNA: TGTGCCAGCAGCTCCGCGGGCGAAGGGGCCTACGAGCAGTACTTC. Its translation is CASSSAGEGAYEQYF.

For the CDR3, the DNA is TGCAGCGCACGCCGGGACTACGACGGCGAGCAGTACTTC. This translates into CSARRDYDGEQYF. The rearrangement links TRBV29-1 to TRBJ2-7; 7 bases map to TRBD2. The CDR3 runs 13 residues. CDR1 and CDR2 (germline): SQVTM, ANQGSEA. J was trimmed by 6 bases and V by 7 bases; bases with no gene match: 12.

This clone has only a few counts. The V and J genes are TRBV29-1 and TRBJ2-7; the match to TRBD2 covers 8 bases. After removal of 3 bases from V and 4 bases from J, the junction contained 5 bases not matched to a gene. This CDR3 comprises 13 residues. Germline CDR1 and CDR2: SQVTM and ANQGSEA. The CDR3 loop reads CSVEGERGYEQYF. In nucleotides, the CDR3 is TGCAGCGTTGAGGGCGAGCGGGGGTACGAGCAGTACTTC.

The V gene is TRBV19, the J gene TRBJ1-2; no definite D call. The V end was cut by 5 bases, the J end by 1 base, with 11 bases between. The CDR3 contains 14 residues. Germline V gene data show CDR1 as LNHDA and CDR2 as SQIVND (reference sequence). The DNA for the CDR3 is TGTGCCAGTAGTTTTCTGCGCGGTAACTATGGCTACACCTTC. As protein: CASSFLRGNYGYTF.

Only a few counts were recorded for this clone. The gene calls are TRBV6-5 and TRBJ1-5; 7 nucleotides align to TRBD1. The CDR3 runs to 14 residues. V lost 5 bases to trimming and J lost 7 bases; unmatched junction nucleotides: 8. The germline V gene encodes CDR1 MNHEY and CDR2 SVGAGI. CDR3 sequence: CASSPTGTVQPQHF. In nucleotides, the CDR3 is TGTGCCAGCAGTCCGACAGGGACGGTCCAGCCCCAGCATTTT.

The chain couples TRBV11-2 to TRBJ2-4, with D perhaps matching TRBD1 (9 bases). Germline V gene sequence: CDR1 SGHAT, CDR2 FQNNGV. Trimming cost V 4 bases and J 0 bases, with 19 bases left between them. This CDR3 comprises 18 residues. The DNA of the CDR3 is TGTGCCAGCAGCTCAGCGGGGGACAGGGTTGAAGCCAAAAACATTCAGTACTTC. It encodes CASSSAGDRVEAKNIQYF.

The chain joins TRBV13 to TRBJ2-5; 7 bases map to TRBD1. The CDR3 consists of 17 residues. Trimming took 4 bases from V and 2 from J; bases not matched to a gene: 13. Germline loops: CDR1 PRHDT, CDR2 FYEKMQ (reference sequence). This CDR3 reads CASSSRYWGQRQETQYF. CDR3 sequence (DNA): TGTGCCAGCAGCTCCCGATACTGGGGACAGAGACAAGAGACCCAGTACTTC.

The chain links TRBV5-4 to TRBJ1-6, with a tentative D call TRBD1 (5 bases). V dropped 4 bases and J dropped 7 bases, with 21 bases sitting between them. Germline V gene data show CDR1 as SGHNT and CDR2 as YYREEE (reference sequence). The CDR3 loop spans 17 amino acids. The CDR3 DNA reads TGTGCCAGCAGCCCCAGCCCCGCTGACAGCAGGAATTCACCCCTCCACTTT. Protein product: CASSPSPADSRNSPLHF. The full variable domain, its missing parts supplied by reference TRBV5-4 and TRBJ1-6, is ETGVTQSPTHLIKTRGQQVTLRCSSQSGHNTVSWYQQALGQGPQFIFQYYREEENGRGNFPPRFSGLQFPNYSSELNVNALELDDSALYLCASSPSPADSRNSPLHFGNGTRLTVT.

This chain joins TRBV7-2 and TRBJ2-1, with D maybe TRBD2 (5 bases). Trimming left V 5 bases short and J 0 bases short, with 8 bases between. The CDR3 is made up of 14 amino acids. Germline V gene sequence: CDR1 SGHTA, CDR2 FQGNSA. CDR3: CASSLTTSYNEQFF. The CDR3 coding sequence is TGTGCCAGCAGCCTGACTACCTCCTACAATGAGCAGTTCTTC.

This chain links TRBV2 with TRBJ2-4; TRBD2 might be the D (5 bases). This CDR3 is built from 14 residues. V lost 8 bases and J 0 bases, leaving 11 bases between the germline ends. The germline gives CDR1 SNHLY, CDR2 FYNNEI. CDR3 sequence: CASGGLEAKNIQYF. Written as DNA, the CDR3 is TGTGCCAGCGGCGGGCTAGAAGCCAAAAACATTCAGTACTTC.

This clone was picked up a small number of times. This chain uses TRBV20-1 with TRBJ2-7; tentative D call: TRBD1 (5 bases). CDR1 DFQATT and CDR2 SNEGSKA come from the germline V gene (reference sequence). The CDR3 extends over 11 amino acids. V gave up 5 bases and J gave up 5 bases, with 10 bases separating them. In nucleotides, the CDR3 is TGCAGTGCTCCAGGGCCCAACGAGCAGTACTTC. Its protein is CSAPGPNEQYF.

This chain links TRBV30 with TRBJ2-1; D is perhaps TRBD1 (5 bases). Trimming removed 7 bases from V and 3 bases from J, with 19 bases in between. The germline gives CDR1 GTSNPN, CDR2 SVGIG (reference sequence). CDR3 length: 15 residues. CDR3 coding DNA: TGTGCCTACAAAACAGGTCAGAGGTTCTACAATGAGCAGTTCTTC. Encoded protein: CAYKTGQRFYNEQFF.

A remark on this clone: The same CDR3 can be traced to other DNA sequences in this sample. This rearrangement joins TRBV29-1 to TRBJ2-6; D call uncertain. V was trimmed by 6 bases and J by 0 bases, leaving 9 bases between them. The CDR3 runs to 14 residues. In germline, CDR1 is SQVTM, CDR2 ANQGSEA. CDR3 amino acids: CSVKTLSGANVLTF. Here the CDR3 DNA reads TGCAGCGTGAAAACGCTCTCTGGGGCCAACGTCCTGACTTTC. Supplemented by reference TRBV29-1 and TRBJ2-6, the full variable domain reads SAVISQKPSRDICQRGTSLTIQCQVDSQVTMMFWYRQQPGQSLTLIATANQGSEATYESGFVIDKFPISRPNLTFSTLTVSNMSPEDSSIYLCSVKTLSGANVLTFGAGSRLTVL.

V and J are TRBV7-2 and TRBJ1-1, with D unclear. CDR1 is SGHTA and CDR2 is FQGNSA in the germline V gene. Trimming pared 5 bases from V and 4 bases from J, leaving 17 bases between. The CDR3 totals 15 residues. The CDR3 sequence is CASSPVTGRSTEAFF. CDR3 bases: TGTGCCAGCAGCCCCGTTACGGGAAGGAGCACTGAAGCTTTCTTT.

The chain employs TRBV30 and TRBJ1-5, with D perhaps matching TRBD1 (6 bases). The germline CDR1 and CDR2 sequences are GTSNPN and SVGIG (reference sequence). V lost 7 bases, J lost 3 bases, and 13 bases lay in between. The CDR3 consists of 13 residues. The CDR3 region has the DNA TGTGCCTCCGCCAGGGGAGACAATCAGCCCCAGCATTTT. It codes for CASARGDNQPQHF. Full variable domain (missing parts from reference TRBV30 and TRBJ1-5): SQTIHQWPATLVQPVGSPLSLECTVEGTSNPNLYWYRQAAGRGLQLLFYSVGIGQISSEVPQNLSASRPQDRQFILSSKKLLLSDSGFYLCASARGDNQPQHFGDGTRLSIL.

The genes are TRBV30 and TRBJ1-2; TRBD1 is a possible D gene (6 bases). From germline, CDR1 is GTSNPN and CDR2 SVGIG (reference sequence). This CDR3 region has 11 residues. V dropped 3 bases and J dropped 8 bases, with 10 bases sitting between them. CDR3 protein: CAWRGGVGYTF. The DNA of the CDR3 is TGTGCCTGGAGGGGGGGCGTCGGCTACACCTTC.

This chain joins TRBV6-6 and TRBJ1-6; TRBD1 is a possible D gene (5 bases). The germline V and J ends were trimmed by 8 bases and 9 bases, with 17 bases remaining between them. Germline CDR1 reads MNHNY; CDR2 reads SVGAGI (reference sequence). The CDR3 contains 14 residues. The CDR3 loop is CASDPTGTTSPLHF. Written as DNA, the CDR3 is TGTGCCAGCGATCCAACCGGGACGACTTCACCCCTCCACTTT.

This clone was seen a handful of times. The rearrangement joins TRBV10-3 to TRBJ2-3; TRBD1 matches 9 bases. Trimming removed 5 bases from V and 3 bases from J; junction bases left unmatched: 9. This CDR3 is built from 16 residues. Germline V CDR1 and CDR2: ENHRY, SYGVKD. CDR3: CAISPGRDRVTDTQYF. For the CDR3, the DNA is TGTGCCATCAGTCCCGGCCGGGACAGGGTGACAGATACGCAGTATTTT.

V usage is TRBV6-5 and J usage is TRBJ2-5; 10 bases match TRBD2. The CDR3 contains 14 residues. Germline V CDR1 and CDR2: MNHEY, SVGAGI. Trimming at V came to 6 bases and at J to 7 bases, leaving 8 bases not matched to a gene. CDR3 nucleotides: TGTGCCAGCAGGCTACTAGCGGGGCTTGGGACCCAGTACTTC. It is translated as CASRLLAGLGTQYF.

The chain links TRBV29-1 to TRBJ1-4; 8 bases match TRBD1. This CDR3 has 15 residues. Germline values: CDR1 SQVTM, CDR2 ANQGSEA. V lost 5 bases, J lost 7 bases, and 12 bases stayed unmatched. The CDR3 nucleotides are TGCAGCGTTTTTTTGGACAGGGCGTACGGTGAAAAACTGTTTTTT. It encodes CSVFLDRAYGEKLFF. Based on the CDR3 plus reference TRBV29-1 and TRBJ1-4, the full variable domain is SAVISQKPSRDICQRGTSLTIQCQVDSQVTMMFWYRQQPGQSLTLIATANQGSEATYESGFVIDKFPISRPNLTFSTLTVSNMSPEDSSIYLCSVFLDRAYGEKLFFGSGTQLSVL.

This clone was seen more than once but under ten times. CDR3 DNA sequence: TGTGCCAGCAGTGAGAGGTTTGGCGATCAGCCCCAGCATTTT. This sequence encodes CASSERFGDQPQHF. The chain is built from TRBV2 and TRBJ1-5, with unresolved D. V gave up 3 bases and J gave up 5 bases, with 11 bases separating them. Germline CDR1 and CDR2: SNHLY and FYNNEI. The CDR3 has 14 residues.

The chain recombines TRBV6-6 with TRBJ1-1; D may be TRBD1 (5 bases). This CDR3 is 14 amino acids long. Germline lookup yields CDR1 MNHNY and CDR2 SVGAGI (reference sequence). V was trimmed by 6 bases and J by 11 bases, leaving 22 bases between them. The CDR3 region is CASRDNNPQTVAFF. DNA for the CDR3: TGTGCCAGCAGGGACAATAACCCCCAAACGGTCGCTTTCTTT.

This sequence joins TRBV11-2 and TRBJ2-5; D may be TRBD1 (6 bases). Trimming pared 0 bases from V and 4 bases from J, leaving 12 bases between. The CDR3 consists of 15 residues. Germline CDR1 and CDR2: SGHAT and FQNNGV. DNA of the CDR3: TGTGCCAGCAGCTTAGATCCAGGGGCGGCAGAGACCCAGTACTTC. Encoded protein: CASSLDPGAAETQYF.

The chain has TRBV4-3 and TRBJ1-5, with TRBD1 as a possible D gene (6 bases). This CDR3 comprises 16 residues. Trimming shortened V by 0 bases and J by 2 bases, and 11 bases separated the two germline ends. Germline CDR1 and CDR2: LGHNA and YSLEER. CDR3 amino acids: CASSQDHRVGNQPQHF. The CDR3 nucleotides read TGCGCCAGCAGCCAAGATCACAGGGTCGGCAATCAGCCCCAGCATTTT.

DNA for the CDR3: TGTGCCAGCAGTGCGAGACAGTGGAGCACAGATACGCAGTATTTT. This encodes CASSARQWSTDTQYF. The J gene is TRBJ2-3, the V gene TRBV27, with TRBD1 as a possible D gene (5 bases). Trimming took off 5 bases at V and 0 bases at J, with 12 bases between the two ends. The CDR3 length is 15 residues. Germline V gives CDR1 MNHEY, CDR2 SMNVEV (reference sequence).

The chain joins TRBV6-5 to TRBJ1-1; 9 bases are a match to TRBD1. Trimming at V came to 3 bases and at J to 5 bases, leaving 7 bases not matched to a gene. CDR1 and CDR2 from the germline V gene are MNHEY and SVGAGI. The CDR3 loop spans 15 amino acids. The CDR3 loop is CASSYVGQGKTEAFF. The CDR3 region has the DNA TGTGCCAGCAGTTATGTGGGACAGGGAAAGACTGAAGCTTTCTTT.

This clone was counted between two and nine times. CDR3 nucleotides: TGCAGTGTCGGCAGCGTGGAGACCCAGTACTTC. As protein: CSVGSVETQYF. This chain links TRBV20-1 with TRBJ2-5; D remains ambiguous. The CDR3 covers 11 residues. CDR1 and CDR2 (germline): DFQATT, SNEGSKA (reference sequence). Trimming removed 7 bases at V and 5 bases at J, with 11 bases between.

The chain recombines TRBV29-1 with TRBJ2-7; perhaps TRBD1 as D (5 bases). The CDR3 loop spans 13 amino acids. Germline CDR1 SQVTM, CDR2 ANQGSEA. V dropped 7 bases and J dropped 1 base, with 14 bases sitting between them. The CDR3 bases are TGCAGCGCCACAGGTCCCGGGTCCTACGAGCAGTACTTC. Protein sequence: CSATGPGSYEQYF.